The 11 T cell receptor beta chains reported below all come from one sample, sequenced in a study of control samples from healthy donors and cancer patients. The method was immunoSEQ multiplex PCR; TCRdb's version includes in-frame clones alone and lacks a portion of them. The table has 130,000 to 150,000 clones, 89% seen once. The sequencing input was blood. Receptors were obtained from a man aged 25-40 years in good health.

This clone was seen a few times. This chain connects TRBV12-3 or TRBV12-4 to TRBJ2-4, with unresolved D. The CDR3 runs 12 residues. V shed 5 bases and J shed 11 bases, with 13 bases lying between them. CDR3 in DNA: TGTGCCAGCAGTCTCGACCGGGTGTTTCAGTACTTC. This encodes CASSLDRVFQYF.

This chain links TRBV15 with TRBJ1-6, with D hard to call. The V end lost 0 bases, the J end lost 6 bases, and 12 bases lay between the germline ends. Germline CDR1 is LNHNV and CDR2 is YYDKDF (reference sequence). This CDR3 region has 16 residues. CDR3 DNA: TGTGCCACCAGCAGAGATAGGGCCGGGGTTAATTCACCCCTCCACTTT. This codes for CATSRDRAGVNSPLHF.

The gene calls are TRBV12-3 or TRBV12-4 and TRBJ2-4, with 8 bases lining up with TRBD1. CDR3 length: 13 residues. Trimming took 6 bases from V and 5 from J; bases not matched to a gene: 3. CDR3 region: CASSRGQENIQYF. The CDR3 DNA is TGTGCCAGCAGCAGGGGACAGGAAAACATTCAGTACTTC.

CDR3 DNA sequence: TGTGCCACCAGCCCGACAGTCTTCGAGACCCAGTACTTC. Protein sequence: CATSPTVFETQYF. This chain connects TRBV15 to TRBJ2-5, with a tentative D call TRBD1 (5 bases). Trimming shortened V by 5 bases and J by 5 bases, and 12 bases separated the two germline ends. The CDR3 contains 13 residues. Germline V gene sequence: CDR1 LNHNV, CDR2 YYDKDF (reference sequence).

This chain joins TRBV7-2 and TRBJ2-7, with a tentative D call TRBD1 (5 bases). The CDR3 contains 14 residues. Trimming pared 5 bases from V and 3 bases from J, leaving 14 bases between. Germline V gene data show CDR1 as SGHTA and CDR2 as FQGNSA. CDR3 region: CASSLGLDSYEQYF. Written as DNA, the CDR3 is TGTGCCAGCAGCCTGGGCCTAGACAGCTACGAGCAGTACTTC.

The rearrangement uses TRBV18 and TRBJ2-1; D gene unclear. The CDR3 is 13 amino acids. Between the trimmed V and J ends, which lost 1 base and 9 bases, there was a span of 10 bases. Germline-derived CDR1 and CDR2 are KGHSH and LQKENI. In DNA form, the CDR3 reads TGTGCCAGCTCACCACTCCGGTCCGGTGAGCAGTTCTTC. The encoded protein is CASSPLRSGEQFF.

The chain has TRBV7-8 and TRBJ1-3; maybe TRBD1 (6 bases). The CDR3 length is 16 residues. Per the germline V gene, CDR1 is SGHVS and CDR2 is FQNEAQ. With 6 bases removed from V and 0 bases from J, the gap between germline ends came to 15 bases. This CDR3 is CASSSEGGLSGNTIYF. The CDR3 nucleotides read TGTGCCAGCAGTTCCGAGGGGGGGCTCTCTGGAAACACCATATATTTT.

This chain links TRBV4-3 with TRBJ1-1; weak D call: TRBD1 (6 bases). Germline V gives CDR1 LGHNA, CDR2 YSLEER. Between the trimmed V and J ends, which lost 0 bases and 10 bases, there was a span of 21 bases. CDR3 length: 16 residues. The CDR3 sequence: CASSQDFGSGGFLAFF. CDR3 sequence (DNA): TGCGCCAGCAGCCAAGATTTTGGGAGCGGGGGCTTCTTAGCTTTCTTT.

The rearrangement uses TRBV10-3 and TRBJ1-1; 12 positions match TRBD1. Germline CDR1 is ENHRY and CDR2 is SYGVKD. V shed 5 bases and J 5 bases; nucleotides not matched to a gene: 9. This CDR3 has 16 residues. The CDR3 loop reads CAISSGTGGARTEAFF. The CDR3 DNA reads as TGTGCCATCAGTTCCGGGACAGGGGGCGCGAGAACTGAAGCTTTCTTT.

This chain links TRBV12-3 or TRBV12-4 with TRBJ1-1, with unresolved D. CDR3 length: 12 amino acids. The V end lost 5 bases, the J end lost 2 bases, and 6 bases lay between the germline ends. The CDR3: CASSIRNTEAFF. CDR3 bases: TGTGCCAGCAGTATCAGAAACACTGAAGCTTTCTTT.

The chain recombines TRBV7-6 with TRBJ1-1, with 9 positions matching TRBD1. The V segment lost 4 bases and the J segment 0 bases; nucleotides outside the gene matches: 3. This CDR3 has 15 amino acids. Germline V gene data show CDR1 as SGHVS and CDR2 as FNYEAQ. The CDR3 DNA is TGTGCCAGCAGCTCGACAGGGGGTCTGAACACTGAAGCTTTCTTT. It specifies CASSSTGGLNTEAFF.